The present entry profiles one T cell receptor beta chain with its context. Its antigen is currently unknown. The sample originates from a study of vaccination effects on CD4 cells after COVID-19. About the research overall: Both early and late time points after vaccination provided samples from a few convalescent patients. Post-vaccine sampling took place a median of 72 days after the second dose.

Data came from immunoSEQ multiplex PCR; TCRdb stores just in-frame clones and leaves some out. This sample carries 13,000 to 15,000 clones, over 60% of them seen once, and the ten largest clones take around 17%. Sequencing followed a ViraFEST assay step that expanded antigen-specific CD4+ T cells with viral peptide pools. Once cultured for nine to ten days, the cells underwent separation to obtain CD4+ T cells. According to PCR results, the person was infected with SARS-CoV-2 between March and December 2020. Participants were vaccinated with two doses of either the BNT162b2 or mRNA-1273 vaccine. The researchers cultured fewer than 2.5 million PBMC per well with 9.5 to 10 IU/ml IL-2 and roughly 9.4 ug/ml peptides. Both day 3 and day 7 saw half the medium replaced with IL-2 medium. The CDR3 has 14 residues. The ends were cut back, 6 bases at V and 7 bases at J, with 18 bases in the middle. From germline, CDR1 is MNHEY and CDR2 SVGAGI.

The chain recombines TRBV6-5 with TRBJ1-2; D is ambiguous. The TCR was taken from a human donor who had a prior SARS-CoV-2 infection. This sample comprised CD4+ T cells from PBMCs cultured with SARS-CoV-2 spike peptides, obtained after COVID-19 vaccination. The chain's CDR3 is CASRTAGVRGGYTF. CDR3 DNA: TGTGCCAGCAGGACCGCAGGTGTTCGGGGTGGCTACACCTTC.